This TCR beta chain was sequenced in a study of regulatory T cells in long-lasting Graves disease (dated by TCRdb to the early 2020s). In terms of the full investigation: Newly diagnosed Graves' disease patients had taken antithyroid drugs for less than 3 months. Patients with persistent Graves' disease were compared with patients with newly diagnosed Graves' disease using TCR sequencing and RNA sequencing of peripheral blood. A total of roughly 35 samples underwent TCR sequencing: some 13 from persistent and about 20 from newly diagnosed Graves' disease patients. The study was conducted in China and was registered as a clinical trial. The investigation overall reported the following: The authors noted that the small sample size was a limitation that may lower accuracy. Only the TCR beta chain was sequenced and analyzed. Compared with newly diagnosed patients, persistent Graves' disease patients had lower TCR Shannon entropy and fewer highly expanded clones, which suggests clonal expansion. The study examined only peripheral blood because the primary lesion, thyroid tissue, could not be accessed. Persistent patients shared more public clonotypes among themselves (2,741) than newly diagnosed patients did (approximately 970). Persistent disease showed preferential use of TRBV28, TRBJ1-2 and TRBJ2-5, whereas newly diagnosed disease favored TRBV20-1 and TRBJ2-1.

Library prep was done by multiplex PCR. The sequencer listed for this sample is Illumina HiSeq 4000. To build TCR beta libraries, CDR3 regions were amplified by Arm-PCR using iRepertoire HTBI primers. Gel purification was performed on PCR products prior to sequencing. The paper's processing steps were these. Gene usage analysis of CDR3 amino acid clonotypes relied on the roughly 60 TRBV and around 13 TRBJ segments identified across samples. COPE and FqMerger were used to merge filtered high-quality paired reads into contigs. BLAST was used to align contigs to IMGT TRBV, TRBD and TRBJ reference genes, with CDR3 defined following IMGT. Any clonotype with a frequency above 0.1% was classified as a highly expanded clone. Shannon entropy served as the measure of repertoire diversity, while the Gini coefficient captured V-J evenness. Clonotypes shared by more than one individual were considered public. The raw public data were reprocessed by TCRdb itself: fastp quality trimming at Q25, MiXCR clonotype calling, in-frame beta chains only. Identical CDR3 protein sequences are pooled into one entry, listed with their most common genes and DNA. It is TCRdb's table, rather than the study itself, that gives the V and J calls and clone size. This sample has 400,000 to 500,000 distinct CDR3 sequences in its table, and over 15% of those were observed once. The ten largest make up under 30% of the sample.

This specimen's time point label, per the study, means: newly diagnosed GD, antithyroid drugs for less than 3 months. RNA was extracted from PBMCs in TRIzol for both TCR sequencing and RNA sequencing. The diagnosis of Graves' disease was made according to American Thyroid Association guidelines. Recruitment of patients was carried out at an endocrinology department in Xi'an, China. From each patient, around 9 milliliters of peripheral blood was collected into an EDTA anticoagulant tube. Ficoll Paque Plus density gradient separation was used to isolate PBMCs, and no further T cell sorting was done. An Agilent 2100 Bioanalyzer and agarose gel were used to check RNA quality, while a NanoDrop 2000 measured RNA concentration. Trimming at the junction amounts to 4 bases on V and 7 bases on J, and the germline ends lie 24 bases apart. Inclusive of the bounding cysteine and phenylalanine, the CDR3 is 17 residues long. Of all the DNA, just the CDR3 is kept, 51 bases in frame from base 1. Taken from the germline V gene (reference sequence), the CDR1 and CDR2 loops are SEHNR and FQNEAQ.

This clonotype was detected ten times or more. It lacks a known antigen. It has no much larger one-base neighbor in the sample; base qualities were not kept. The sample also formed part of further work on T cells in Graves' hyperthyroidism and ophthalmopathy. As the second study states: A patient counted as having stable Graves' hyperthyroidism if no progression to ophthalmopathy occurred over 18 months of follow-up. Hyperthyroidism patients were newly diagnosed, had a disease duration of under 2 months, and were aged 18 to 65 years. Any patient with an uncontrolled infection, another autoimmune disease, pregnancy or lactation was excluded. Diagnoses were established on the basis of clinical symptoms, serum thyroxine and TRAb, thyroid ultrasound, and orbital computed tomography. For the first round of RT-PCR on the TCR CDR3, the HTBI primer set was used together with the Qiagen OneStep RT-PCR kit. Most expanded thyroid clonotypes (frequency above 0.001) were also found in blood, which suggests that blood repertoires may mirror thyroid immune responses. In cross-validation, a model built on a 13 V-J signature told ophthalmopathy apart from stable hyperthyroidism with 85% to 90% sensitivity and roughly 83% specificity, and in testing the same model reached 80%/75%. During validation, the model predicted progression to ophthalmopathy a median of approximately 7 months ahead of onset, with 70.59% sensitivity and 72.22% specificity. TCR V-J signatures able to tell the groups apart were searched for in a discovery cohort of 90 to 100 patients, of whom about 40 had Graves' ophthalmopathy and 55 to 60 had stable Graves' hyperthyroidism. Prospective prediction of ophthalmopathy was tested in an independent validation cohort consisting of about 19 hyperthyroidism patients and approximately 16 patients who later progressed to ophthalmopathy. The 75 to 100 discovery patients were randomly divided into training and test sets at a 7:3 ratio. The study also compared thyroid tissue and blood T-cell repertoires from over 5 Graves' hyperthyroidism patients. Following sampling, methimazole starting at 30 mg daily was given to hyperthyroidism patients, and high-dose intravenous methylprednisolone was given to ophthalmopathy patients. The libraries were constructed in a second round of multiplex PCR and then size-selected and purified. Sequencing of the libraries was done on an Illumina HiSeq2000 using paired-end 100 bp reads. SOAPnuke was used to process the raw data, removing reads that contained adapters or uncalled bases, had a mean Phred below 15, or lacked an exact match to the constant primer or identifier. High-quality paired reads were merged with COPE v1.2.5, and unique nucleotide sequences were defined as clonotypes. Clonotypes were aligned to IMGT TRBV, TRBD and TRBJ reference segments using MiTCR v1.1. The analysis included only V-J combinations with a frequency above 0.0001, which together covered roughly 99% of the repertoires. A TCS score was defined as the ratio between F50 (clonal expansion) and ExV (chaos), using BLOSUM62-based TCRdist between CDR3 peptides within each V-J. Welch's t-statistics and random forest reduced just over 500 V-J features to some 14, which were used in a naive Bayes classifier (R e1071). Sample size was not statistically predetermined, and blinding of investigators to group allocation was not performed. The paper reports TCR Vbeta CDR3 sequencing of some 140 peripheral blood samples: approximately 41 ophthalmopathy, roughly 80 hyperthyroidism and approximately 17 progressor patients.

This TCR was sampled from a woman aged 18-35 years with Graves disease. Donor details come from another sample of the same person, matched by shared clones. The chain links TRBV7-9 with TRBJ2-3; no D gene call is confident. The sequencing used peripheral blood mononuclear cells (PBMCs), collected at new diagnosis, from a patient treated with antithyroid drugs. The nucleotides read TGTGCCAGCAGCTCCTTACAGTCCTCCCTCTGGCAGTATACGCAGTATTTT. It specifies CASSSLQSSLWQYTQYF.